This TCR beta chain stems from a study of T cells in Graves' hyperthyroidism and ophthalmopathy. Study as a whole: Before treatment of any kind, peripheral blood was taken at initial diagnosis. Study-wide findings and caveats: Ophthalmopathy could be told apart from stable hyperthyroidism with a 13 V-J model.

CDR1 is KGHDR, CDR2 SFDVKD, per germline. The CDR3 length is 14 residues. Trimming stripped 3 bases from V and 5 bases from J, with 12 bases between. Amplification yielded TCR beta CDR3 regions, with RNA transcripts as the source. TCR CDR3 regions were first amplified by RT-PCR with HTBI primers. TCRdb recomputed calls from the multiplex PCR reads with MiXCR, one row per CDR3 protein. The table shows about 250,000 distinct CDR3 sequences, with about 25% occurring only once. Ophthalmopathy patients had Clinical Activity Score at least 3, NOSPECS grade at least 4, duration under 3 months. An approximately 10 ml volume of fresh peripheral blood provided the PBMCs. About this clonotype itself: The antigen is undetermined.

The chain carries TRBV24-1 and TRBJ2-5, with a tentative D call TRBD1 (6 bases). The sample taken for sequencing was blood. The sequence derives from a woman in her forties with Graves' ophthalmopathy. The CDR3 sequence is CATSDERGSETQYF. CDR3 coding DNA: TGTGCCACCAGTGATGAGAGGGGGTCGGAGACCCAGTACTTC.